This T cell receptor beta chain was sequenced in a study of blood T cell repertoires in COVID-19 (TCRdb year 2020). For the wider study: The collaborator samples originated in the United States, Italy and Spain and spanned the acute and convalescent phases of COVID-19. The samples were drawn from two sources: the first 160 participants of the ongoing ImmuneRACE study, and some 1,300 subjects contributed by 6 global collaborators. Subjects who had been exposed to COVID-19, were actively infected with it, or had recovered from it provided the deeply sampled blood TCRbeta repertoires that made up the dataset. The sample metadata nearly always contained a de-identified subject ID, COVID-19 status, age in years and sex. Where HLA class I and class II types were available, the types were taken from metadata supplied by the sample provider, not from assay-based typing. A freely available public database, intended as a resource for researchers studying the immune response to SARS-CoV-2, is where the repertoires were released. The prospective study material was composed of cDNA or gDNA derived from T cells, B-cell-depleted T cells, or PBMCs. Study-wide findings and limitations: The amount of clinical and demographic metadata varied by source and participant and was provided uncurated.

TCRbeta CDR3 regions were amplified from genomic DNA using the immunoSEQ Assay, a bias-controlled multiplex PCR. The study's processing was this. Within the assay, amplification of reference gene primers was used to estimate how many nucleated cells each sample contained. Sequence reads were collapsed and filtered to measure the absolute abundance of every unique TCRbeta CDR3 rearrangement. Productive Simpson clonality was computed per sample as the square root of Simpson's diversity index over productive rearrangements. TCRdb holds this immuneACCESS table with in-frame rearrangements only. Some clones are missing; in checked studies, unresolved V genes explain under half, and the rest has no known cause. That table furnishes V, J and clone size, whereas the DNA furnished D and trimming. The sample profile shows some 240,000 clones; about 85% of them were found once. Under 8% of the sample comes from the top ten.

Participants in the prospective study were enrolled through a virtual design, were aged roughly 18 to 100 years, and lived in 20 to 30 United States geographic areas. Cohort assignment in the prospective study relied on participant-reported clinical history from a screening survey and a study questionnaire. Exposed participants had been in contact with someone with a PCR-confirmed or clinician-diagnosed COVID-19 case within 2 weeks of study entry. In the prospective study, whole blood, serum and a nasopharyngeal or oropharyngeal swab were collected from each participant by mobile phlebotomists. Over an approximately 2-month period, participants in the prospective study had the option of providing additional blood draws and questionnaires. Before DNA extraction, blood samples from the prospective study were shipped at room temperature or frozen. From cysteine to phenylalanine, the CDR3 is 18 amino acids long. The DNA shown is the 54-base CDR3, in frame from base 1. V loses 6 bases at its end and J loses 5 bases; junction bases beyond the gene matches: 16. From the germline V gene, CDR1 is MDHEN and CDR2 is SYDVKM.

Regarding this clone: The specificity of this receptor is unknown. Base qualities are not at hand, and no much larger clone is one base apart.

The sample was PBMCs or T cells enriched from blood (not recorded which). The receptor was derived from a woman aged 45-59 years who had been exposed to COVID-19. The sequence joins TRBV28 to TRBJ2-5; a stretch of 12 junction bases matches TRBD2. The nucleotides read TGTGCCAGCAGCCGGACTAGCGGGGCTCTTGGGTTAGGTGAGACCCAGTACTTC. The resulting protein is CASSRTSGALGLGETQYF.